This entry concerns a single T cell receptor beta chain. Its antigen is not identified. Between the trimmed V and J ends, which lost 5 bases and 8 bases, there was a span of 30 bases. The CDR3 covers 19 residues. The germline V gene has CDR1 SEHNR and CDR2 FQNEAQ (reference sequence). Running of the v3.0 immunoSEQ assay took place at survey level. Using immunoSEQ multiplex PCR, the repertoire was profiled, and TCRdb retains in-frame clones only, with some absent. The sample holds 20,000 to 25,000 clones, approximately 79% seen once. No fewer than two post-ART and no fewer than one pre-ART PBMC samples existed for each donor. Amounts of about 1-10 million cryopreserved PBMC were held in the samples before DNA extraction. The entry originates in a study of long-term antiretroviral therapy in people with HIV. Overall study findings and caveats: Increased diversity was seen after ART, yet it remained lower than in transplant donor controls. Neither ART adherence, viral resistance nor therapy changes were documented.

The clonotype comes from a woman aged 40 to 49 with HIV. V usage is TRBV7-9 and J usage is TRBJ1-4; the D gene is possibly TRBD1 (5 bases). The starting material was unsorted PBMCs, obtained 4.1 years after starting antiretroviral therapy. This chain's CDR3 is CASSIPLTMYAGLKEKLFF. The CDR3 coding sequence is TGTGCCAGCAGCATACCACTAACCATGTATGCGGGACTTAAGGAAAAACTGTTTTTT.